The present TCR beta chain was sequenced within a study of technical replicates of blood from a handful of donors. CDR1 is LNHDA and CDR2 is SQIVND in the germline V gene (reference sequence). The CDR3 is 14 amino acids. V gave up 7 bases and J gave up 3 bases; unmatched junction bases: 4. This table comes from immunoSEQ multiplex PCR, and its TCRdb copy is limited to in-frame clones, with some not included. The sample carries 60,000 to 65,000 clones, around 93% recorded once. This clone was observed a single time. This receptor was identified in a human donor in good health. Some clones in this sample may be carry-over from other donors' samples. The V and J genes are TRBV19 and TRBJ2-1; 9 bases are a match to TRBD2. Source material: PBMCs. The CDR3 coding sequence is TGTGCCAGTATGTTAGCGGGGGACTACAATGAGCAGTTCTTC. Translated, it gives CASMLAGDYNEQFF.